These 7 T cell receptor beta chains were sequenced from one sample in a study of blood T cell repertoires in COVID-19 (TCRdb year 2020). Libraries came from the immunoSEQ multiplex PCR assay. TCRdb took this table from immuneACCESS and kept in-frame rearrangements with V and J called. Such tables lack part of the clones; where checked against another copy, unresolved V genes explain under half of the gap, and the rest is unexplained. Recorded for this sample are roughly 200,000 clones; 65% to 85% of them occurred a single time. The ten biggest clones cover just over 8.5% of the sample. Material for sequencing was peripheral blood. The receptors derive from a man in his forties with active or convalescent COVID-19.

The CDR3 DNA reads TGTGCTAGTGGTTTGGCGGGCGGGAGCACTGAAGCTTTCTTT. Translation gives CASGLAGGSTEAFF. The chain carries TRBV12-5 and TRBJ1-1; D not resolved. The CDR3 contains 14 residues. CDR1 is LGHNT and CDR2 is FRNRAP in the germline V gene. V dropped 1 base and J dropped 4 bases, with 10 bases sitting between them.

V is TRBV30 and J is TRBJ1-1; no clear D. CDR1 GTSNPN and CDR2 SVGIG come from the germline V gene (reference sequence). V gave up 3 bases and J gave up 2 bases, with 10 bases separating them. The CDR3 has 13 residues. CDR3 sequence: CAWRAQVNTEAFF. The CDR3, as DNA: TGTGCCTGGAGGGCTCAGGTTAACACTGAAGCTTTCTTT.

J is TRBJ1-2 and V is TRBV6-1, with D perhaps TRBD1 (6 bases). The germline gives CDR1 MNHNS, CDR2 SASEGT. CDR3 length: 13 amino acids. Between the trimmed V and J ends, which lost 3 bases and 5 bases, there was a span of 10 bases. The CDR3 coding sequence is TGTGCCAGCAGTGATACAGGGTGGTATGGCTACACCTTC. Its translation: CASSDTGWYGYTF.

The chain couples TRBV4-1 to TRBJ2-2, with 10 bases identical to TRBD1. The CDR3 spans 14 residues. Germline CDR1 MGHRA, CDR2 YSYEKL. The ends lost 11 bases at V and 7 bases at J; junction bases unmatched: 10. The CDR3 coding sequence is TGCGCCTCAACCCTCGGGACAGGGGTCGGGGAGCTGTTTTTT. This translates into CASTLGTGVGELFF.

The CDR3 nucleotides read TGTGCCAGCAGCTTAGAGCCGAGCTCCTACAATGAGCAGTTCTTC. It specifies CASSLEPSSYNEQFF. V usage is TRBV11-2 and J usage is TRBJ2-1; D gene unclear. Trimming cost V 0 bases and J 0 bases, with 6 bases left between them. Germline CDR1 SGHAT, CDR2 FQNNGV. There are 15 residues in the CDR3.

The chain recombines TRBV2 with TRBJ2-7; D gene ambiguous. Germline V lookup: CDR1 SNHLY, CDR2 FYNNEI. The ends were cut back, 3 bases at V and 6 bases at J, with 15 bases in the middle. The CDR3 consists of 14 residues. CDR3 protein: CASSEGDLLPEQYF. CDR3 DNA sequence: TGTGCCAGCAGTGAGGGCGACCTGTTACCCGAGCAGTACTTC.

This chain uses TRBV7-9 with TRBJ2-7, with D possibly being TRBD1 (6 bases). Germline lookup yields CDR1 SEHNR and CDR2 FQNEAQ (reference sequence). The V end lost 5 bases, the J end lost 2 bases, and 13 bases lay between the germline ends. This CDR3 spans 14 amino acids. For the CDR3, the DNA is TGTGCCAGCAGCCCCGGGACATCAACCTACGAGCAGTACTTC. It translates to CASSPGTSTYEQYF.